These T cell receptor beta chains were read from a single sample in a study of cytomegalovirus exposure and HLA in healthy donors. Repertoires were generated with immunoSEQ multiplex PCR, while TCRdb's copy carries only in-frame clones and drops some. The repertoire shows approximately 110,000 clones; the top ten hold about 0.59%. The sequencing input was PBMCs. These receptors originate from a man aged 50 to 60 in good health and CMV-seronegative. CDR3s include the opening cysteine and the closing phenylalanine or tryptophan. Fields, in order: D gene, J gene, V gene, CDR3 protein. A D gene is named only where the DNA matches it firmly.

NA,TRBJ1-5,TRBV10-2,CASSDVQYNQPQHF
TRBD1,TRBJ1-4,TRBV7-3,CASSPGQGEKLFF
NA,TRBJ2-7,TRBV19,CASSIVGASYEQYF
TRBD2,TRBJ2-1,TRBV7-3,CASSLSTSGSSYNEQFF
TRBD1,TRBJ1-1,TRBV9,CASSVVGQLNTEAFF
NA,TRBJ2-7,TRBV5-4,CASSSKTGSYEQYF
NA,TRBJ2-2,TRBV5-1,CASSQNQQLANTGELFF
NA,TRBJ2-7,TRBV12-5,CASGYNNPEYF
NA,TRBJ1-1,TRBV29-1,CSVELTEAFF
NA,TRBJ1-5,TRBV5-6,CASSPNVGDQPQHF
NA,TRBJ2-2,TRBV5-6,CASSLGLASGELFF
NA,TRBJ1-1,TRBV20-1,CSGAGFTEAFF
TRBD1,TRBJ1-4,TRBV6-5,CASRLTGVTNEKLFF
NA,TRBJ2-7,TRBV6-5,CASSPTGTFSYEQYF
TRBD2,TRBJ2-7,TRBV29-1,CTAQGLAGENEQYF
NA,TRBJ2-5,TRBV6-5,CASSYYGETQYF
NA,TRBJ2-7,TRBV28,CASSLPRGNTYEQYF
NA,TRBJ1-2,TRBV6-6,CAIQEGVLGYTF